This TCR beta chain comes out of a study of OX40 agonist ivuxolimab in advanced cancers. As for the study more broadly: Ivuxolimab was a fully human IgG2 agonistic monoclonal antibody targeting the costimulatory receptor OX40 (CD134). Intravenous ivuxolimab was administered to patients every 2 weeks at six dose levels: 0.01, 0.1, 0.3, 1.5, 3 and 10 mg/kg. Among the roughly 50 dose-escalation patients, about 19 had hepatocellular carcinoma, approximately 15 melanoma, 9 renal cell carcinoma and 9 head and neck cancer. In the dose-escalation cohort, 82.7% of patients were male, and the mean age was approximately 60 years, with a range of 23 to 79. Prior anti-PD-1, anti-PD-L1 or anti-CTLA-4 therapy was permitted, and about 40% of dose-escalation patients had received checkpoint inhibitors. Partial responses were achieved by three dose-escalation patients, of whom one had hepatocellular carcinoma and two had cutaneous melanoma. The purpose of peripheral TCRbeta sequencing was to test whether ivuxolimab changed TCR sequence diversity and led to clonal T-cell expansion. The paper describes the monotherapy dose-escalation part (N of about 55 patients) of the phase I trial of ivuxolimab.

V was cut back by 0 bases and J by 2 bases, leaving a gap of 8 bases between them. The CDR3 runs 15 amino acids, cysteine and phenylalanine included. Only the CDR3 DNA is retained, 45 bases long and in frame from the first base. The CDR1 and CDR2 encoded by the germline V gene are MGHDK and SYGVNS. Patients with autoimmune disease history or receiving systemic immunosuppression were excluded from the trial. Peripheral blood for TCR sequencing was collected from all dose cohorts at baseline, on cycle 4 day 1, and on cycle 7 day 1. The samples were drawn from a first-in-human, open-label, multicenter phase I dose-escalation trial of ivuxolimab. Adults with locally advanced or metastatic head and neck squamous cell, hepatocellular, melanoma or renal cell carcinoma were enrolled in the trial. Before TCR sequencing, CD4+ and CD8+ T cells were separately sorted from peripheral blood. Genomic DNA was isolated from the sorted cells so that the TCRbeta CDR3 region could be sequenced. The immunoSEQ Assay was used for sequencing of TCRbeta CDR3 regions. TCRdb obtained this table from immuneACCESS and retained in-frame rearrangements with V and J assigned. These tables miss some clones; where compared with another copy, unresolved V genes account for less than half of the shortfall, and the remainder is unexplained. Within this sample are tens of thousands of clones, with approximately 91% of them counted one time only. The ten biggest clones cover around 0.75% of the sample.

Details on this clone: Its antigen specificity is not known. No clone much larger than this one lies a single base away; base qualities are absent.

Results and caveats for the whole study, not just this receptor: After ivuxolimab, more expanded clones were found on average in CD8+ T cells than in CD4+ T cells. At doses from 0.1 to 3.0 mg/kg, clonal expansion was seen in both CD4+ and CD8+ blood T cells between baseline and week 6. Antigen specificity was not determined for the clonally expanded peripheral T cells. Low levels of normalized T-cell clonal expansion were also seen in some patients who did not respond. In the 0.1-3.0 mg/kg groups, partial responders were among the patients with the lowest normalized peripheral clonal expansion, particularly in CD8+ T cells.

The V and J segments used are TRBV25-1 and TRBJ1-5, and the D gene may be TRBD1, 5 bases matching. This TCR came from an adult with an advanced solid tumor such as melanoma, head and neck, liver or kidney cancer. This specimen was CD4+ or CD8+ T cells sorted from blood, taken in a trial of the OX40 agonist ivuxolimab. CDR3 reads: CASSEYGAGNQPQHF. The DNA sequence is given as TGTGCCAGCAGTGAATACGGGGCAGGCAATCAGCCCCAGCATTTT. Where the CDR3 stops, the reference TRBV25-1 and TRBJ1-5 genes take over; the full variable domain is EADIYQTPRYLVIGTGKKITLECSQTMGHDKMYWYQQDPGMELHLIHYSYGVNSTEKGDLSSESTVSRIRTEHFPLTLESARPSHTSQYLCASSEYGAGNQPQHFGDGTRLSIL.